These 9 T cell receptor beta chains came from one sample sequenced in a study of T-cell reconstitution after alpha-beta-depleted transplantation in children. A TCRbeta library incorporating unique molecular identifiers was prepared. TCRdb passed the PCR reads through MiXCR, listing each CDR3 protein once. The sample has over 200,000 distinct CDR3 sequences, 8% to 10% seen once; the top ten hold roughly 6.2%. The sample in question was PBMCs from the stem cell graft donor, obtained from the stem cell graft. The receptors come from a human donor who donated a stem cell graft to a child with acute lymphoblastic leukemia.

The table lists this clonotype with a few counts. CDR3 DNA sequence: TGTGCCAGCACCCCGACAGGGTCCTACGAGCAGTACTTC. It translates to CASTPTGSYEQYF. The chain combines TRBV27 with TRBJ2-7; 7 nucleotides align to TRBD1. J lost 1 base, V lost 7 bases, and 4 bases had no gene match. The CDR3 length is 13 residues. Per germline, CDR1 MNHEY and CDR2 SMNVEV (reference sequence).

The V and J genes are TRBV6-1 and TRBJ1-1; D gene unclear. This CDR3 is built from 14 residues. From germline, CDR1 is MNHNS and CDR2 SASEGT. Trimming took 5 bases from V and 1 from J, leaving 11 bases between them. For the CDR3, the DNA is TGTGCCAGCAGTCTTAAGGGAGAGAACACTGAAGCTTTCTTT. It translates to CASSLKGENTEAFF.

This clonotype was counted at least ten times. The chain joins TRBV6-1 to TRBJ2-2, with D unclear. Per germline, CDR1 MNHNS and CDR2 SASEGT. The CDR3 extends over 15 amino acids. V was trimmed by 6 bases and J by 0 bases, leaving 11 bases between them. As DNA, the CDR3 is TGTGCCAGCAGCCAACCAGGCACGAACACCGGGGAGCTGTTTTTT. Its translation is CASSQPGTNTGELFF.

The V and J genes are TRBV12-3 or TRBV12-4 and TRBJ1-2; 10 nucleotides match TRBD1. The CDR3 extends over 15 amino acids. Trimming removed 6 bases from V and 5 bases from J; junction bases left unmatched: 9. The CDR3 region is CASSDSGTGVYGYTF. The DNA for the CDR3 is TGTGCCAGCAGCGACTCCGGGACAGGGGTTTATGGCTACACCTTC.

This clonotype was observed a few times. The chain couples TRBV18 to TRBJ1-5; D not resolved. Trimming removed 1 base at V and 3 bases at J, with 4 bases between. The CDR3 runs 13 residues. CDR1 is KGHSH and CDR2 is LQKENI in the germline V gene. CDR3 nucleotide sequence: TGTGCCAGCTCACCACAGACCAATCAGCCCCAGCATTTT. It is translated as CASSPQTNQPQHF.

There are many counts of this clonotype. V usage is TRBV7-9 and J usage is TRBJ1-1; TRBD1 matches at 8 bases. Germline assignment: CDR1 SEHNR and CDR2 FQNEAQ (reference sequence). V lost 3 bases and J lost 6; bases outside the gene matches: 9. The CDR3 has 15 amino acids. CDR3 sequence (DNA): TGTGCCAGCAGCTTTAGCGGACAGGGAGGATCTGAAGCTTTCTTT. This encodes CASSFSGQGGSEAFF.

This clonotype was counted between two and nine times. This chain links TRBV12-3 or TRBV12-4 with TRBJ1-3; D may be TRBD1 (6 bases). This CDR3 region has 16 residues. V was clipped by 6 bases and J by 2 bases, with 17 bases between them. This CDR3 reads CASSSTTGSAGNTIYF. CDR3 nucleotide sequence: TGTGCCAGCAGCTCGACTACAGGGTCTGCTGGAAACACCATATATTTT.

The chain couples TRBV18 to TRBJ2-5; TRBD1 aligns across 7 bases. This CDR3 has 14 residues. V shed 3 bases, J shed 5 bases, and the junction held 6 bases outside the gene matches. The germline gives CDR1 KGHSH, CDR2 LQKENI. The CDR3 region is CASSPSRGLETQYF. The CDR3 DNA sequence: TGTGCCAGCTCACCTTCGAGGGGGCTGGAGACCCAGTACTTC.

Many counts were recorded for this clonotype. V is TRBV27 and J is TRBJ2-5; 10 nucleotides agree with TRBD1. The CDR3 loop spans 15 amino acids. Germline V gene lookup returns CDR1 MNHEY and CDR2 SMNVEV (reference sequence). J gave up 3 bases and V 4 bases, and 5 bases lay outside the gene matches. The CDR3 DNA reads TGTGCCAGCAGTTCATCCGGGACAGGGGAAGAGACCCAGTACTTC. Translation: CASSSSGTGEETQYF.